The clone carrying this T cell receptor beta chain has just a few counts. Its antigen is as yet unknown. The sample belongs to a study of T-cell reconstitution after alpha-beta-depleted transplantation in children. Findings of the study overall: Two months or so post-transplant, alpha-beta T cells reportedly derived from several hundred expanded graft clones.

V lost 2 bases, J lost 4 bases, and 8 bases lay in between. This CDR3 is 13 amino acids long. CDR1 is MNHEY, CDR2 SMNVEV, per germline (reference sequence). The library targeted TCRbeta and was prepared with unique molecular identifiers. MiXCR, applied by TCRdb to the PCR reads, yields one record per CDR3 protein. Of around 420,000 distinct CDR3 sequences listed, 15% to 20% are singletons. The chain is built from TRBV27 and TRBJ1-1, with D perhaps matching TRBD1 (6 bases). The sample here was PBMCs, mostly from graft donor cells, taken 360 days after TCRalphabeta/CD19-depleted stem cell transplant. This receptor was identified in a boy younger than two who had a stem cell transplant for Wiskott-Aldrich syndrome, so the T cells may come from the graft donor. The CDR3 loop is CASSLGGRTEAFF. Written as DNA, the CDR3 is TGTGCCAGCAGTTTAGGGGGGCGCACTGAAGCTTTCTTT.